The 12 T cell receptor beta chains below were found in one sample sequenced in a study of blood T cell repertoires in COVID-19. Clones were sequenced by immunoSEQ multiplex PCR, and TCRdb holds only the in-frame ones, with some missing. Counted here are 200,000 to 300,000 clones, approximately 86% occurring once; the ten biggest clones make up around 6.4%. The sample taken for sequencing was peripheral blood. Receptors originate from a woman in her sixties with active or convalescent COVID-19.

The chain has TRBV11-3 and TRBJ2-5, with D possibly being TRBD2 (6 bases). CDR3 length equals 11 residues. In germline, CDR1 is SGHNT, CDR2 YENEEA. Trimming shortened V by 11 bases and J by 5 bases, and 12 bases separated the two germline ends. In DNA form, the CDR3 reads TGTGCCTCGGGGGTTTGGGAGACCCAGTACTTC. Translation gives CASGVWETQYF.

The gene calls are TRBV27 and TRBJ2-7; perhaps TRBD1 as D (5 bases). The V end was cut by 1 base, the J end by 2 bases, with 18 bases between. This CDR3 spans 17 amino acids. Germline V gives CDR1 MNHEY, CDR2 SMNVEV (reference sequence). The CDR3 sequence: CASSLWVTGKIPYEQYF. The CDR3 bases are TGTGCCAGCAGTTTATGGGTCACAGGCAAAATCCCCTACGAGCAGTACTTC.

The gene calls are TRBV5-1 and TRBJ2-1, with 12 bases lining up with TRBD2. The CDR3 covers 18 residues. Looked up from germline, CDR1 is SGHRS and CDR2 is YFSETQ. Trimming took 1 base from V and 5 from J; bases not matched to a gene: 10. In nucleotides, the CDR3 is TGCGCCAGCAGCTTGAGAGTTGGACTAGCGGGAAGGGACAATGAGCAGTTCTTC. Amino acids: CASSLRVGLAGRDNEQFF.

The rearrangement uses TRBV12-5 and TRBJ2-7; TRBD1 is a possible D gene (6 bases). The germline V gene encodes CDR1 LGHNT and CDR2 FRNRAP. V was cut by 5 bases and J by 3 bases, with 14 bases left in between. This CDR3 is 14 amino acids long. The CDR3 coding sequence is TGTGCTAGTGGTCCCGAAACAGGGCACTACGAGCAGTACTTC. Encoded protein: CASGPETGHYEQYF.

V is TRBV2 and J is TRBJ2-7, with a tentative D call TRBD1 (5 bases). Trimming took off 7 bases at V and 4 bases at J, with 14 bases between the two ends. Germline values: CDR1 SNHLY, CDR2 FYNNEI. The CDR3 spans 13 residues. CDR3 residues: CASTLNQGYEQYF. CDR3 in DNA: TGTGCCAGCACCCTGAACCAGGGATACGAGCAGTACTTC.

The chain carries TRBV7-8 and TRBJ2-3; 9 bases agree with TRBD2. CDR3 length equals 18 residues. J gave up 0 bases and V 5 bases, and 12 bases lay outside the gene matches. Germline values: CDR1 SGHVS, CDR2 FQNEAQ. The CDR3 loop reads CASSPNLGLASSTDTQYF. The CDR3 bases are TGTGCCAGCAGCCCAAACCTAGGACTAGCGTCTAGCACAGATACGCAGTATTTT.

The V gene is TRBV2, the J gene TRBJ1-5, with a possible D match to TRBD1 (6 bases). The CDR3 is 15 amino acids. Trimming cost V 2 bases and J 3 bases, with 11 bases left between them. In germline, CDR1 is SNHLY, CDR2 FYNNEI. The CDR3 protein is CASSELSGDNQPQHF. The CDR3 DNA reads TGTGCCAGCAGTGAACTATCAGGGGACAATCAGCCCCAGCATTTT.

The chain is built from TRBV3-1 (or the pseudogene TRBV3-2) and TRBJ2-3; the match to TRBD2 covers 10 bases. The CDR3 loop spans 15 amino acids. Germline V gene data show CDR1 as LGHDT and CDR2 as YNNKEL (reference sequence). J was trimmed by 10 bases and V by 0 bases; bases with no gene match: 7. This CDR3 is CASSQDQAGGRAQYF. The CDR3 nucleotides read TGTGCCAGCAGCCAAGATCAAGCGGGGGGGCGGGCGCAGTATTTT.

CDR3 amino acids: CASSSGLAGAWEQFF. CDR3 in DNA: TGCGCCAGCAGCTCGGGACTAGCGGGGGCGTGGGAGCAGTTCTTC. This sequence joins TRBV5-1 and TRBJ2-1; 14 nucleotides match TRBD2. Unmatched junction bases numbered 6, after V lost 3 bases and J lost 10 bases. The CDR3 has 15 residues. CDR1 is SGHRS and CDR2 is YFSETQ in the germline V gene. Together with reference TRBV5-1 and TRBJ2-1, the CDR3 gives the full variable domain: KAGVTQTPRYLIKTRGQQVTLSCSPISGHRSVSWYQQTPGQGLQFLFEYFSETQRNKGNFPGRFSGRQFSNSRSEMNVSTLELGDSALYLCASSSGLAGAWEQFFGPGTRLTVL.

The chain uses TRBV29-1 and TRBJ2-6, with 8 bases lining up with TRBD1. Germline assignment: CDR1 SQVTM and CDR2 ANQGSEA. Trimming took 3 bases from V and 1 from J; bases not matched to a gene: 8. The CDR3 has 17 amino acids. CDR3 sequence: CSVERQGSPSGANVLTF. In nucleotides, the CDR3 is TGCAGCGTTGAGCGACAGGGGTCCCCTTCTGGGGCCAACGTCCTGACTTTC.

The count of this clone is one. This chain joins TRBV4-1 and TRBJ2-3; D uncertain. CDR1 is MGHRA, CDR2 YSYEKL, per germline. V was shortened by 1 base and J by 2 bases, with 4 bases between the two germline ends. The CDR3 loop spans 13 amino acids. The CDR3 reads CASSQVHTDTQYF. The CDR3 region has the DNA TGCGCCAGCAGCCAAGTTCACACAGATACGCAGTATTTT.

The rearrangement joins TRBV18 to TRBJ1-1; possibly TRBD1 for D (5 bases). Germline values: CDR1 KGHSH, CDR2 LQKENI. This CDR3 has 16 residues. V was clipped by 1 base and J by 3 bases, with 15 bases between them. CDR3 nucleotides: TGTGCCAGCTCACCACTCCAGGGAAGGTGGGACACTGAAGCTTTCTTT. This encodes CASSPLQGRWDTEAFF.